The 32 T cell receptor beta chains below were found in one sample sequenced in a study of tumor-infiltrating lymphocytes in primary liver carcinoma. Total RNA (roughly 550 ng) served as template for TCR beta cDNA synthesis primed by a constant-region primer. Three rounds of nested multiplex PCR with slightly modified ARM-PCR produced TCR beta libraries. The first two PCR rounds, roughly 10 cycles each, used TRBV1-TRBV30 forward primers and a C-beta reverse primer. TCRdb re-derived calls from the multiplex PCR reads in MiXCR, one entry per CDR3 protein. In the table there are 45,000 to 55,000 distinct CDR3 sequences, over 70% of which are singletons. The tissue used was unsorted bulk material of about 19-34 mg. RNA and DNA were co-extracted from it with the AllPrep DNA/RNA mini kit. The sequenced material came from liver tumor tissue from sampling region 2. The subset was: tumor region T2, inferior pole. These receptors came from a man aged 40-49 years with primary liver carcinoma and hepatitis B virus infection.

This clonotype is medium-sized by share. V gene TRBV4-1 combines with J gene TRBJ2-5, with unresolved D. Trimming took off 0 bases at V and 9 bases at J, with 14 bases between the two ends. CDR3 length equals 14 residues. Germline CDR1 and CDR2: MGHRA and YSYEKL. Here the CDR3 DNA reads TGCGCCAGCAGCCAAGACCCTTCAGCTGGGGCCCAGTACTTC. This codes for CASSQDPSAGAQYF.

On this clonotype itself: This CDR3 is missing its conserved last phenylalanine or tryptophan, likely due to a read error. The chain couples TRBV11-2 to TRBJ2-7, with D possibly being TRBD2 (5 bases). This CDR3 contains 22 residues. The germline gives CDR1 SGHAT, CDR2 FQNNGV. The CDR3 DNA reads TGTGCCAGCAGTTTAGATCCGGAGGATCCCAGGTGCCCACCTTATTTTTTCTACGAGCAGTACCTC. It is translated as CASSLDPEDPRCPPYFFYEQYL.

The chain couples TRBV6-6 to TRBJ2-7; D might be TRBD1 (5 bases). This CDR3 is built from 14 residues. The ends were cut back, 11 bases at V and 3 bases at J, with 20 bases in the middle. Germline CDR1 is MNHNY and CDR2 is SVGAGI (reference sequence). CDR3 nucleotides: TGTGCCGTCTGTAGACAGCAGCATTACTACGAGCAGTACTTC. Its translation is CAVCRQQHYYEQYF.

As for this clonotype: Likely a read error: the CDR3 ends without its conserved phenylalanine or tryptophan. The gene calls are TRBV6-1 and TRBJ2-3; D call uncertain. CDR1 is MNHNS, CDR2 SASEGT, per germline. The CDR3 spans 12 residues. The CDR3 coding sequence is TGTGCCAGCAGTGGCACCACAGATAGGCAGTATTAT. It codes for CASSGTTDRQYY.

Comments on this clonotype: With a much larger clone just one base away, this may be a read error. This chain joins TRBV21-1 and TRBJ1-5; the D call TRBD1 from the table was never checked on the DNA. TRBV21-1 is given as a pseudogene. CDR3 length: 17 amino acids. CDR3 sequence reads: CARSKGPAGQGNQPQHF. The CDR3 nucleotides read TGTGCCAGGAGCAAAGGACCCGCGGGACAGGGGAATCAGCCCCAGCATTTT.

Note on this clonotype: The CDR3 ends on some other residue instead of the conserved phenylalanine or tryptophan, so this is likely a read error. The chain couples TRBV2 to TRBJ2-7, with 9 bases aligning to TRBD1. This CDR3 contains 14 residues. Germline V gene lookup returns CDR1 SNHLY and CDR2 FYNNEI. V gave up 6 bases and J gave up 5 bases; unmatched junction bases: 8. The CDR3 protein is CASSQNTGGDEQYL. DNA of the CDR3: TGTGCCAGCAGCCAGAATACAGGGGGCGACGAGCAGTACTTA.

Note on this clonotype: The junction departs from the called germline gene at one end, perhaps through a read error. V is TRBV11-2 and J is TRBJ2-6; TRBD1 matches at 8 bases. Germline V lookup: CDR1 SGHAT, CDR2 FQNNGV. CDR3 length: 18 residues. CDR3 residues: CASSLRQGSPSGTNVLTF. As DNA, the CDR3 is TGTGCCAGCAGCTTAAGACAGGGGAGCCCCTCTGGGACCAACGTCCTGACTTTC.

As concerns this clonotype: A read error may account for a junction end that differs from germline. The chain recombines TRBV6-1 with TRBJ1-1; TRBD1 might be the D (5 bases). CDR3 length: 16 residues. CDR1 and CDR2 (germline): MNHNS, SASEGT. CDR3 residues: CASSEGPRQINTEAFF. The CDR3 DNA reads as TGTGCCAGTAGTGAAGGCCCCAGACAGATAAACACTGAAGCTTTCTTT.

The chain combines TRBV5-5 with TRBJ1-2; 7 bases fit TRBD1. V shed 8 bases and J 4 bases; nucleotides not matched to a gene: 17. Per the germline V gene, CDR1 is SGHKS and CDR2 is YYEKEE (reference sequence). The CDR3 is 16 amino acids. CDR3 in DNA: TGTGCCAGTAGCATCGATCCAGGGGGTCTCTTCTATGGCTACACCTTC. Its translation is CASSIDPGGLFYGYTF.

Turning to this clonotype: Germline and junction disagree at one end, which may indicate a read error. The CDR3 is CSVHTEAGTGVWDEPFF. In DNA form, the CDR3 reads TGCAGCGTTCATACAGAAGCCGGGACAGGGGTCTGGGATGAGCCGTTCTTC. V is TRBV29-1 and J is TRBJ2-1, with 10 nucleotides matching TRBD1. Germline CDR1 and CDR2: SQVTM and ANQGSEA. The CDR3 has 17 amino acids.

Many counts were recorded for this clonotype. The rearrangement joins TRBV30 to TRBJ1-5, with unresolved D. V was cut by 4 bases and J by 1 base, with 5 bases left in between. From germline, CDR1 is GTSNPN and CDR2 SVGIG (reference sequence). There are 12 residues in the CDR3. The CDR3 loop reads CAWKESNQPQHF. In nucleotides, the CDR3 is TGTGCCTGGAAGGAAAGCAATCAGCCCCAGCATTTT.

This clonotype was observed once. The CDR3 ends on some other residue instead of the conserved phenylalanine or tryptophan, so this is likely a read error. The CDR3 bases are TGTGCCAGCAGCCTGGAGACTAGCGGCTACAATGAGCAGTTCACC. Translation: CASSLETSGYNEQFT. This chain uses TRBV4-2 with TRBJ2-7, with 9 bases lining up with TRBD2. The J call is doubtful: the DNA matches TRBJ2-1 better. The CDR3 contains 15 residues. Germline V CDR1 and CDR2: LGHNA, YNFKEQ.

This clonotype was picked up many times. V gene TRBV12-3 or TRBV12-4 combines with J gene TRBJ2-2, with D possibly being TRBD1 or TRBD2 (6 bases each). CDR3 length: 13 amino acids. The ends were cut back, 3 bases at V and 8 bases at J, with 10 bases in the middle. The DNA of the CDR3 is TGTGCCAGCAGTTTGGGGGGCTGGGGGGAGCTGTTTTTT. This translates into CASSLGGWGELFF.

Comments on this clonotype: The junction departs from the called germline gene at one end, perhaps through a read error. The chain links TRBV14 to TRBJ2-7; no firm D call. The CDR3 loop spans 13 amino acids. CDR1 SGHDN and CDR2 FVKESK come from the germline V gene. The CDR3 region is CTSSIVASYEQYF. The DNA for the CDR3 is TGTACCAGCAGTATAGTGGCCTCCTACGAGCAGTACTTC.

Concerning this clonotype itself: The junction differs from germline at one of its ends, possibly a read error. The chain links TRBV10-3 to TRBJ2-7; 10 bases map to TRBD1. CDR1 ENHRY and CDR2 SYGVKD come from the germline V gene. This CDR3 spans 17 amino acids. Here the CDR3 DNA reads TGTACCATCAGTGCCCTTCCACCGGGACAGGGGTTTGGCGAGCAGTACTTC. It encodes CTISALPPGQGFGEQYF.

About this clonotype: One junction end does not reproduce the germline sequence, and a read error may be involved. The V and J genes are TRBV7-8 and TRBJ2-1, with D tentatively TRBD2 (5 bases). There are 15 residues in the CDR3. The germline CDR1 and CDR2 sequences are SGHVS and FQNEAQ. The CDR3 sequence: CASRPASGSFNEQFF. The CDR3 nucleotides are TGTGCCAGCAGACCGGCAAGCGGTTCCTTCAATGAACAGTTCTTC. Full variable domain (rest looked up from reference TRBV7-8 and TRBJ2-1): GAGVSQSPRYKVAKRGQDVALRCDPISGHVSLFWYQQALGQGPEFLTYFQNEAQLDKSGLPSDRFFAERPEGSVSTLKIQRTQQEDSAVYLCASRPASGSFNEQFFGPGTRLTVL.

The chain carries TRBV10-3 and TRBJ2-7, with D uncertain. There are 12 residues in the CDR3. Germline V CDR1 and CDR2: ENHRY, SYGVKD. Here the CDR3 reads CTTSESADAQYF. The DNA for the CDR3 is TGTACCACCAGTGAGTCGGCGGACGCGCAGTACTTC.

This clonotype appeared once. The CDR3 carries no conserved terminal phenylalanine or tryptophan, so it likely arises from a read error. J is TRBJ2-5 and V is TRBV5-1, with TRBD2 matching over 9 bases. The CDR3 contains 15 residues. CDR1 and CDR2 (germline): SGHRS, YFSETQ. This chain's CDR3 is CASGLIAGEGETQYL. CDR3 sequence (DNA): TGCGCCAGCGGCTTAATAGCGGGAGAAGGAGAGACCCAGTACCTC.

At least ten counts were recorded for this clonotype. The chain combines TRBV28 with TRBJ1-4; D call uncertain. The CDR3 spans 16 residues. Trimming shortened V by 4 bases and J by 5 bases, and 17 bases separated the two germline ends. Germline loops: CDR1 MDHEN, CDR2 SYDVKM. The CDR3 is CASSSPGRTSNEKLFF. DNA of the CDR3: TGTGCCAGCAGTTCCCCCGGTCGCACCTCAAATGAAAAACTGTTTTTT.

This chain uses TRBV30 with TRBJ1-5; D call uncertain. The J call could be wrong; TRBJ2-3 is a better fit for the DNA end. CDR3 length: 12 residues. Germline V lookup: CDR1 GTSNPN, CDR2 SVGIG (reference sequence). The CDR3 region is CARKTSNQPQYF. In nucleotides, the CDR3 is TGTGCCCGCAAGACAAGCAATCAGCCCCAGTATTTT.

Concerning this clonotype itself: An end of the junction does not agree with germline; a read error may underlie this. This sequence joins TRBV6-1 and TRBJ2-7; TRBD2 matches 7 bases. The J call may be wrong; the DNA end is better matched by TRBJ2-1. Germline V gene sequence: CDR1 MNHNS, CDR2 SASEGT. The CDR3 totals 15 residues. The CDR3 sequence is CVSSEPAVGGYEQFF. The CDR3 nucleotides are TGTGTCAGCAGTGAACCTGCGGTGGGGGGGTACGAGCAGTTCTTC.

The J gene is TRBJ2-1, the V gene TRBV6-2 or TRBV6-3; D may be TRBD1 or TRBD2 (5 bases each). V was shortened by 9 bases and J by 7 bases, with 22 bases between the two germline ends. This CDR3 has 15 amino acids. Germline-derived CDR1 and CDR2 are MNHEY and SVGEGT. In DNA, the CDR3 is TGTGCCAGTTCCTTTGAGCCTCCGGGGCTTAATGAGCAGTTCTTC. Amino acids: CASSFEPPGLNEQFF.

Regarding this clonotype: The conserved final phenylalanine or tryptophan is absent from the CDR3, which likely points to a read error. The chain uses TRBV6-1 and TRBJ2-3, with unresolved D. Trimming shortened V by 5 bases and J by 3 bases, and 12 bases separated the two germline ends. Per the germline V gene, CDR1 is MNHNS and CDR2 is SASEGT. The CDR3 sequence is 14 residues long. The CDR3 region is CASSILAGTDTQYS. In DNA form, the CDR3 reads TGTGCCAGCAGTATCCTTGCAGGAACAGATACGCAGTATTCT.

The V and J genes are TRBV5-4 and TRBJ2-5; unclear D gene. Germline assignment: CDR1 SGHNT and CDR2 YYREEE (reference sequence). The CDR3 spans 14 residues. V was clipped by 0 bases and J by 3 bases, with 9 bases between them. CDR3 region: CASSLASDEETQYF. The CDR3 coding sequence is TGTGCCAGCAGCTTGGCATCAGACGAAGAGACCCAGTACTTC.

With respect to this clonotype: Sequence at one end of the junction differs from germline and may be a read error. The V call is TRBV11-2, the J call TRBJ2-7; no clear D. Germline V gene data show CDR1 as SGHAT and CDR2 as FQNNGV. The CDR3 spans 14 residues. The chain's CDR3 is CDSSLVHLSYGQYF. The CDR3 nucleotides read TGTGACAGCAGCTTAGTACACCTCTCCTACGGGCAGTACTTC.

In the case of this clonotype: Just one base apart from a much larger clone, this may be a read error. The gene calls are TRBV5-1 and TRBJ1-2, with 8 positions matching TRBD1. Germline V gives CDR1 SGHRS, CDR2 YFSETQ. This CDR3 comprises 15 residues. The CDR3 sequence is CASTLERQGYYGYTF. The CDR3 bases are TGCGCCAGCACCTTGGAAAGACAGGGGTACTATGGCTACACCTTC.

On this clonotype: This may arise from a read error, as a much more abundant clone is one base away. V and J are TRBV30 and TRBJ2-3; 7 bases line up with TRBD1. CDR1 is GTSNPN, CDR2 SVGIG, per germline (reference sequence). J lost 2 bases, V lost 2 bases, and 4 bases had no gene match. This CDR3 is built from 14 residues. CDR3 protein: CAWSRGQPTDTQYF. The CDR3 bases are TGTGCCTGGAGTAGGGGACAGCCCACAGATACGCAGTATTTT.

Of note for this clonotype: The missing conserved phenylalanine or tryptophan at the end of this CDR3 makes a read error likely. The genes are TRBV6-2 or TRBV6-3 and TRBJ2-7, with TRBD2 matching 11 bases. There are 15 residues in the CDR3. The germline V gene encodes CDR1 MNHEY and CDR2 SVGEGT. CDR3 region: CASSYTSGSSYEQYL. The CDR3 coding sequence is TGTGCCAGCAGTTACACTAGCGGGAGCTCCTACGAACAGTACCTC.

Notes on this clonotype: Because it lacks the conserved phenylalanine or tryptophan at the end, this CDR3 is likely a read error. The CDR3 nucleotides read TGCGCCAGCAGCAGTCCGAGCCCAGCGGCAGATACGCAGTATATT. Encoded protein: CASSSPSPAADTQYI. The chain couples TRBV5-1 to TRBJ2-3, with D possibly matching TRBD2 (5 bases). This CDR3 comprises 15 residues. Trimming took off 4 bases at V and 4 bases at J, with 16 bases between the two ends. In germline, CDR1 is SGHRS, CDR2 YFSETQ.

On this clonotype itself: Being one base from a much bigger clone, this may be a read error. Since no conserved phenylalanine or tryptophan closes the CDR3, a read error is the likely cause. The J gene is TRBJ2-6, the V gene TRBV28; D unclear. Between the trimmed V and J ends, which lost 2 bases and 3 bases, there was a span of 5 bases. The CDR3 sequence is 14 residues long. Germline loops: CDR1 MDHEN, CDR2 SYDVKM. CDR3 coding DNA: TGTGCCAGCAGTTTAGGGTATGGGGCCAACGTCCTGACTCTC. Its translation: CASSLGYGANVLTL.

Comments on this clonotype: At one boundary the junction diverges from the germline segment, which might be a read error. The V and J genes are TRBV11-2 and TRBJ2-3, with 7 positions matching TRBD2. In germline, CDR1 is SGHAT, CDR2 FQNNGV. The CDR3 is 12 amino acids. CDR3 DNA sequence: TGTACCAGCGGGACCGGCACAGATACGCAGTATTTT. It is translated as CTSGTGTDTQYF. The full variable domain, completed using reference TRBV11-2 and TRBJ2-3, is EAGVAQSPRYKIIEKRQSVAFWCNPISGHATLYWYQQILGQGPKLLIQFQNNGVVDDSQLPKDRFSAERLKGVDSTLKIQPAKLEDSAVYLCTSGTGTDTQYFGPGTRLTVL.

Comments on this clonotype: No conserved phenylalanine or tryptophan ends this CDR3, so it is likely a read error. The V and J genes are TRBV20-1 and TRBJ2-7, with D maybe TRBD1 (6 bases). V was cut by 6 bases and J by 0 bases, with 12 bases left in between. There are 13 residues in the CDR3. Germline values: CDR1 DFQATT, CDR2 SNEGSKA (reference sequence). The CDR3 DNA follows: TGCAGTGCCCTGAGGGACAACTCCTACGAGCAGTACTTA. It codes for CSALRDNSYEQYL.